This record concerns one T cell receptor beta chain sequence. Its antigen is not known. CDR3 length: 15 amino acids. The V and J ends lost 6 bases and 5 bases respectively, with 20 bases between them. Germline V gene sequence: CDR1 SGHTA, CDR2 FQGNSA. The data are from a study of vaccination and CD4 T cells after COVID-19. Whole-study context: The post-COVID samples were taken a median about 15 weeks after diagnosis, anywhere from 35 to 161.

Researchers used the Oncomine TCR Beta short-read assay to sequence DNA from cultured CD4+ T cells. MiXCR, applied by TCRdb to the PCR reads, yields one record per CDR3 protein. Of about 15,000 distinct CDR3 sequences in the sample, more than 65% were seen once. Treatment of the sample: approximately nine-day PBMC culture with coronavirus spike peptide pools or control peptides (ViraFEST assay). The ViraFEST method relied on peptide pools to expand antigen-specific T cells, followed by TCR sequencing. The J gene is TRBJ2-7, the V gene TRBV7-2; tentatively, D is TRBD2 (5 bases). The sequenced sample was CD4+ T cells from blood, cultured in vitro, obtained after SARS-CoV-2 vaccination. The sequence derives from a human donor who received a COVID-19 vaccine. CDR3 residues: CASRASARGSHEQYF. CDR3 DNA: TGTGCCAGCAGGGCATCCGCCCGGGGTTCACACGAGCAGTACTTC.